Following are 30 T cell receptor beta chains from one sample sequenced in a study of cytomegalovirus exposure and HLA in healthy donors. Amplification used 60 Vbeta primers and 13 Jbeta primers. TCRdb's copy holds only in-frame clones and misses some; the assay was immunoSEQ multiplex PCR. The sample shows some 84,000 clones, and less than 0.6% sits with its ten largest clones. Input material: PBMCs. Source of these receptors: a man between 45 and 60 years old in good health and CMV-seronegative.

Of note for this clone: Other DNA sequences of this sample code for an identical CDR3. The rearrangement links TRBV13 to TRBJ2-7, with D possibly being TRBD1 (6 bases). Germline CDR1 PRHDT, CDR2 FYEKMQ (reference sequence). V was trimmed by 5 bases and J by 6 bases, leaving 11 bases between them. There are 12 residues in the CDR3. The DNA of the CDR3 is TGTGCCAGCAGCCGGACAGAAGGCGAGCAGTACTTC. Residues: CASSRTEGEQYF.

The chain recombines TRBV18 with TRBJ2-3; weak D call: TRBD2 (7 bases). Germline V gene lookup returns CDR1 KGHSH and CDR2 LQKENI. CDR3 length equals 16 residues. V shed 3 bases and J shed 6 bases, with 19 bases lying between them. The CDR3 DNA reads as TGTGCCAGCTCACCCCAGGGAGGGGGGGGCCAGGATACGCAGTATTTT. As protein: CASSPQGGGGQDTQYF.

This chain connects TRBV14 to TRBJ2-5; 8 positions match TRBD2. V shed 10 bases and J 6 bases; nucleotides not matched to a gene: 10. Germline V CDR1 and CDR2: SGHDN, FVKESK. The CDR3 loop spans 13 amino acids. DNA of the CDR3: TGTGCCACCTCCGGGAGCGGGGGACAGACCCAGTACTTC. Residues: CATSGSGGQTQYF.

This rearrangement joins TRBV7-9 to TRBJ2-5, with a weak D call TRBD1 (6 bases). CDR1 is SEHNR, CDR2 FQNEAQ, per germline (reference sequence). The CDR3 runs 15 residues. V lost 7 bases to trimming and J lost 1 base, with 16 bases between them. CDR3 amino acids: CASTAMGAPQETQYF. CDR3 nucleotides: TGTGCCAGCACAGCTATGGGGGCACCCCAAGAGACCCAGTACTTC. The variable domain in full, with the rest retrieved from reference TRBV7-9 and TRBJ2-5, is DTGVSQNPRHKITKRGQNVTFRCDPISEHNRLYWYRQTLGQGPEFLTYFQNEAQLEKSRLLSDRFSAERPKGSFSTLEIQRTEQGDSAMYLCASTAMGAPQETQYFGPGTRLLVL.

The gene calls are TRBV7-9 and TRBJ2-7, with D tentatively TRBD1 (6 bases). This CDR3 comprises 13 residues. V lost 4 bases, J lost 9 bases, and 16 bases lay in between. Germline V lookup: CDR1 SEHNR, CDR2 FQNEAQ (reference sequence). The CDR3 region is CASSYTGWVGQYF. The CDR3 DNA reads TGTGCCAGCAGCTATACAGGGTGGGTGGGGCAGTACTTC.

This chain links TRBV7-2 with TRBJ1-3; D not certain. Trimming took 1 base from V and 5 from J, leaving 6 bases between them. This CDR3 has 13 amino acids. CDR1 is SGHTA and CDR2 is FQGNSA in the germline V gene. The DNA of the CDR3 is TGTGCCAGCAGCTTAGACAGTCGAAACACCATATATTTT. Protein sequence: CASSLDSRNTIYF.

The V call is TRBV2, the J call TRBJ1-1, with D uncertain. V dropped 7 bases and J dropped 2 bases, with 11 bases sitting between them. CDR3 size: 13 residues. Germline CDR1 SNHLY, CDR2 FYNNEI. CDR3 bases: TGTGCCAGCAACACCCTTCTTAACACTGAAGCTTTCTTT. Protein sequence: CASNTLLNTEAFF. The entire variable domain, with the rest obtained from reference TRBV2 and TRBJ1-1, is as follows: EPEVTQTPSHQVTQMGQEVILRCVPISNHLYFYWYRQILGQKVEFLVSFYNNEISEKSEIFDDQFSVERPDGSNFTLKIRSTKLEDSAMYFCASNTLLNTEAFFGQGTRLTVV.

The V gene is TRBV5-1, the J gene TRBJ2-3; 9 bases align to TRBD2. The germline V gene has CDR1 SGHRS and CDR2 YFSETQ. CDR3 length equals 16 residues. The junction had 4 bases not matched to a gene; V was cut back by 1 base and J by 1 base. The CDR3, as DNA: TGCGCCAGCAGCTTGTCGTTAGCGGGGGGCACAGATACGCAGTATTTT. Translated: CASSLSLAGGTDTQYF.

The chain links TRBV11-2 to TRBJ2-5, with 8 positions matching TRBD2. The V segment lost 5 bases and the J segment 2 bases; nucleotides outside the gene matches: 7. The CDR3 is 15 amino acids. CDR1 is SGHAT, CDR2 FQNNGV, per germline. CDR3 in DNA: TGTGCCAGCAGCCCCACGAGCGGGGGACAAGAGACCCAGTACTTC. This gives the protein CASSPTSGGQETQYF.

This sequence joins TRBV19 and TRBJ1-5; maybe TRBD1 (6 bases). Trimming took off 5 bases at V and 7 bases at J, with 12 bases between the two ends. The CDR3 is 13 amino acids. In germline, CDR1 is LNHDA, CDR2 SQIVND (reference sequence). CDR3 nucleotides: TGTGCCAGTAGTTTACAGGGTGGGCAGCCCCAGCATTTT. Protein sequence: CASSLQGGQPQHF.

This chain uses TRBV20-1 with TRBJ1-2; D not certain. CDR1 DFQATT and CDR2 SNEGSKA come from the germline V gene (reference sequence). The CDR3 loop spans 11 amino acids. The germline V and J ends were trimmed by 3 bases and 5 bases, with 7 bases remaining between them. The CDR3 sequence: CSARRQYGYTF. The CDR3 nucleotides read TGCAGTGCTAGGCGGCAGTATGGCTACACCTTC.

A remark on this clone: Germline is not matched at one junction end, which may reflect a read error. The V call is TRBV7-6, the J call TRBJ1-2; 8 bases align to TRBD1. Per germline, CDR1 SGHVS and CDR2 FNYEAQ. The CDR3 loop spans 14 amino acids. CDR3 loop: CASTLRDGQGGYTF. The CDR3 nucleotides read TGTGCCAGCACCTTACGGGACGGACAGGGTGGCTACACCTTC. Combining the CDR3 with reference TRBV7-6 and TRBJ1-2 gives the whole variable domain GAGVSQSPRYKVTKRGQDVALRCDPISGHVSLYWYRQALGQGPEFLTYFNYEAQQDKSGLPNDRFSAERPEGSISTLTIQRTEQRDSAMYRCASTLRDGQGGYTFGSGTRLTVV.

The gene calls are TRBV19 and TRBJ2-6; D might be TRBD1 (5 bases). CDR1 LNHDA and CDR2 SQIVND come from the germline V gene (reference sequence). V was trimmed by 9 bases and J by 1 base, leaving 16 bases between them. The CDR3 extends over 16 amino acids. The CDR3: CASMTVTFSGANVLTF. CDR3 nucleotides: TGTGCCAGCATGACAGTGACCTTTTCTGGGGCCAACGTCCTGACTTTC. The full variable domain, in which reference TRBV19 and TRBJ2-6 provide the parts outside the CDR3, is DGGITQSPKYLFRKEGQNVTLSCEQNLNHDAMYWYRQDPGQGLRLIYYSQIVNDFQKGDIAEGYSVSREKKESFPLTVTSAQKNPTAFYLCASMTVTFSGANVLTFGAGSRLTVL.

The rearrangement uses TRBV7-2 and TRBJ1-3; no definite D call. V was shortened by 1 base and J by 4 bases, with 14 bases between the two germline ends. Germline V gives CDR1 SGHTA, CDR2 FQGNSA. This CDR3 is 16 amino acids long. The CDR3 region has the DNA TGTGCCAGCAGCTTAGGGTCATCCGCGGGGGGAAACACCATATATTTT. Protein: CASSLGSSAGGNTIYF. Full variable domain (remainder filled in from reference TRBV7-2 and TRBJ1-3): GAGVSQSPSNKVTEKGKDVELRCDPISGHTALYWYRQSLGQGLEFLIYFQGNSAPDKSGLPSDRFSAERTGGSVSTLTIQRTQQEDSAVYLCASSLGSSAGGNTIYFGEGSWLTVV.

The chain joins TRBV6-5 to TRBJ1-2; 11 bases are a match to TRBD1. This CDR3 spans 15 amino acids. From germline, CDR1 is MNHEY and CDR2 SVGAGI. V gave up 2 bases and J gave up 4 bases; unmatched junction bases: 3. CDR3 DNA: TGTGCCAGCAGTTACGTCGGACAGGGGGCCTATGGCTACACCTTC. Protein sequence: CASSYVGQGAYGYTF.

The chain couples TRBV9 to TRBJ2-3, with D possibly matching TRBD1 (5 bases). Trimming shortened V by 2 bases and J by 3 bases, and 19 bases separated the two germline ends. The length of the CDR3 is 17 residues. Germline-derived CDR1 and CDR2 are SGDLS and YYNGEE. Here the CDR3 DNA reads TGTGCCAGCAGCGTCTCCCTGGGCAGGGTGTCTACAGATACGCAGTATTTT. Amino acid sequence: CASSVSLGRVSTDTQYF.

This chain connects TRBV4-2 to TRBJ1-1; a possible D gene is TRBD1 (5 bases). The CDR3 runs to 18 residues. Germline V gene lookup returns CDR1 LGHNA and CDR2 YNFKEQ. Trimming stripped 0 bases from V and 0 bases from J, with 17 bases between. CDR3 sequence reads: CASSQDQVRKGLNTEAFF. The CDR3 DNA follows: TGTGCCAGCAGCCAAGATCAGGTAAGAAAGGGGCTGAACACTGAAGCTTTCTTT.

This chain joins TRBV21-1 and TRBJ1-5; no DNA check was done on the table's D call, TRBD1. TRBV21-1 is listed as a pseudogene. The CDR3 loop spans 15 amino acids. CDR3 region: CASSKADSPNQPQHF. In nucleotides, the CDR3 is TGTGCCAGCAGCAAAGCCGACAGCCCCAATCAGCCCCAGCATTTT.

The chain carries TRBV5-1 and TRBJ2-3; tentative D call: TRBD1 (6 bases). Per germline, CDR1 SGHRS and CDR2 YFSETQ. The V and J ends lost 5 bases and 0 bases respectively, with 13 bases between them. There are 15 residues in the CDR3. The CDR3 nucleotides are TGCGCCAGCAGGGACACAGGGACGAGCACAGATACGCAGTATTTT. This translates into CASRDTGTSTDTQYF.

The genes are TRBV18 and TRBJ2-4; 8 bases map to TRBD1. From germline, CDR1 is KGHSH and CDR2 LQKENI. The CDR3 spans 13 residues. V dropped 5 bases and J dropped 7; count of bases not matched to a gene: 4. DNA of the CDR3: TGTGCCAGCTCAAAACAGGGGGTCAACATTCAGTACTTC. Protein sequence: CASSKQGVNIQYF. Based on the CDR3 plus reference TRBV18 and TRBJ2-4, the full variable domain is NAGVMQNPRHLVRRRGQEARLRCSPMKGHSHVYWYRQLPEEGLKFMVYLQKENIIDESGMPKERFSAEFPKEGPSILRIQQVVRGDSAAYFCASSKQGVNIQYFGAGTRLSVL.

The chain carries TRBV6-4 and TRBJ2-1, with D maybe TRBD1 (6 bases). V gave up 4 bases and J gave up 0 bases, with 16 bases separating them. CDR1 MRHNA and CDR2 SNTAGT come from the germline V gene. This CDR3 is 17 amino acids long. The CDR3 coding sequence is TGTGCCAGCAGTGTTGAGGGACACCCGAGCTCCTACAATGAGCAGTTCTTC. As protein: CASSVEGHPSSYNEQFF.

On this clone itself: Additional DNA sequences in this sample encode the identical CDR3. The gene calls are TRBV9 and TRBJ2-7, with TRBD2 as a possible D gene (5 bases). The CDR3 runs to 14 residues. V was cut by 4 bases and J by 0 bases, with 11 bases left in between. Germline CDR1 SGDLS, CDR2 YYNGEE. CDR3 amino acids: CASSPGTSSYEQYF. CDR3 DNA sequence: TGTGCCAGCAGCCCGGGAACAAGCTCCTACGAGCAGTACTTC. Complete variable domain (other parts from reference TRBV9 and TRBJ2-7): DSGVTQTPKHLITATGQRVTLRCSPRSGDLSVYWYQQSLDQGLQFLIQYYNGEERAKGNILERFSAQQFPDLHSELNLSSLELGDSALYFCASSPGTSSYEQYFGPGTRLTVT.

The rearrangement uses TRBV7-9 and TRBJ1-6, with 7 bases that match TRBD1. There are 14 residues in the CDR3. The J segment lost 9 bases and the V segment lost 5 bases, leaving 7 bases of the junction unmatched. CDR1 is SEHNR, CDR2 FQNEAQ, per germline (reference sequence). CDR3 sequence: CASSPRQGGSPLHF. DNA of the CDR3: TGTGCCAGCAGCCCCAGACAGGGAGGTTCACCCCTCCACTTT. Drawing the rest from reference TRBV7-9 and TRBJ1-6, the complete variable domain is DTGVSQNPRHKITKRGQNVTFRCDPISEHNRLYWYRQTLGQGPEFLTYFQNEAQLEKSRLLSDRFSAERPKGSFSTLEIQRTEQGDSAMYLCASSPRQGGSPLHFGNGTRLTVT.

V usage is TRBV9 and J usage is TRBJ2-3; a possible D gene is TRBD2 (5 bases). Germline assignment: CDR1 SGDLS and CDR2 YYNGEE. V lost 4 bases to trimming and J lost 6 bases, with 9 bases between them. CDR3 length: 12 amino acids. The CDR3 here is CASSPLADTQYF. The CDR3 region has the DNA TGTGCCAGCAGCCCCTTAGCGGATACGCAGTATTTT.

J is TRBJ2-1 and V is TRBV4-1; the match to TRBD1 covers 7 bases. Unmatched junction bases numbered 1, after V lost 1 base and J lost 4 bases. In germline, CDR1 is MGHRA, CDR2 YSYEKL. This CDR3 has 14 amino acids. CDR3 nucleotides: TGCGCCAGCAGCCAAGGGGGACAGTACAATGAGCAGTTCTTC. Its protein is CASSQGGQYNEQFF.

CDR3 bases: TGCGCCAGCAGCCAAGTCCGCAGCTCCTACAATGAGCAGTTCTTC. Its protein is CASSQVRSSYNEQFF. This rearrangement joins TRBV4-3 to TRBJ2-1, with no clear D. The CDR3 has 15 residues. The germline V and J ends were trimmed by 1 base and 0 bases, with 7 bases remaining between them. Germline lookup yields CDR1 LGHNA and CDR2 YSLEER.

The chain carries TRBV19 and TRBJ1-2; 9 bases map to TRBD1. The CDR3 is 15 amino acids. Germline V CDR1 and CDR2: LNHDA, SQIVND (reference sequence). V lost 4 bases and J lost 2; bases outside the gene matches: 5. The CDR3: CASSTTGTGNYGYTF. The CDR3 coding sequence is TGTGCCAGTAGTACAACCGGGACAGGGAACTATGGCTACACCTTC.

The chain combines TRBV19 with TRBJ1-5; 8 positions agree with TRBD1. The CDR3 consists of 15 residues. V lost 6 bases, J lost 2 bases, and 6 bases stayed unmatched. Germline lookup yields CDR1 LNHDA and CDR2 SQIVND (reference sequence). CDR3 DNA: TGTGCCAGTAGGGCGGGACAGGCCGGCAATCAGCCCCAGCATTTT. Translated, it gives CASRAGQAGNQPQHF.

V is TRBV6-5 and J is TRBJ1-2, with TRBD1 as a possible D gene (6 bases). The CDR3 runs 15 residues. CDR1 is MNHEY, CDR2 SVGAGI, per germline. V gave up 0 bases and J gave up 1 base, with 9 bases separating them. CDR3 region: CASSYSDRINYGYTF. For the CDR3, the DNA is TGTGCCAGCAGTTACTCGGACAGAATTAACTATGGCTACACCTTC.

CDR3 DNA sequence: TGTGCCAGCTCACCCCCGGGTGACTATGAAAAACTGTTTTTT. Translation: CASSPPGDYEKLFF. The V gene is TRBV18, the J gene TRBJ1-4; no firm D call. Germline V lookup: CDR1 KGHSH, CDR2 LQKENI. V was pared by 3 bases and J by 6 bases, with 11 bases between. This CDR3 contains 14 residues.